These 20 T cell receptor beta chains came from one sample sequenced in a study of blood T cell repertoires in COVID-19. Using immunoSEQ multiplex PCR, the repertoire was profiled, and TCRdb retains in-frame clones only, with some absent. The sample has roughly 220,000 clones; more than 80% are singletons. The sample taken for sequencing was PBMCs or T cells enriched from blood (not recorded which). These receptors were taken from a woman aged 40-49 years with acute COVID-19.

The J gene is TRBJ1-2, the V gene TRBV6-5; 7 bases fit TRBD1. The V segment lost 7 bases and the J segment 4 bases; nucleotides outside the gene matches: 3. The length of the CDR3 is 12 residues. The germline gives CDR1 MNHEY, CDR2 SVGAGI. The CDR3 DNA follows: TGTGCCAGCAAGACAGGGACCTATGGCTACACCTTC. Encoded protein: CASKTGTYGYTF.

This rearrangement joins TRBV25-1 to TRBJ1-1, with no clear D. Germline-derived CDR1 and CDR2 are MGHDK and SYGVNS. The CDR3 totals 15 residues. The V end lost 7 bases, the J end lost 0 bases, and 15 bases lay between the germline ends. CDR3 in amino acids: CASMRPGGMNTEAFF. CDR3 in DNA: TGTGCCAGCATGAGGCCGGGTGGTATGAACACTGAAGCTTTCTTT.

V gene TRBV7-2 combines with J gene TRBJ1-4; D possibly corresponds to TRBD1 (5 bases). Trimming stripped 2 bases from V and 15 bases from J, with 13 bases between. The CDR3 has 12 residues. Germline V gene lookup returns CDR1 SGHTA and CDR2 FQGNSA. The CDR3 region has the DNA TGTGCCAGCAGCTTATCGGTCGGGGGTATGTTTTTT. Amino acid sequence: CASSLSVGGMFF.

The V call is TRBV6-2 or TRBV6-3, the J call TRBJ1-1; 7 nucleotides line up with TRBD1. The CDR3 length is 13 residues. The ends lost 4 bases at V and 7 bases at J; junction bases unmatched: 6. The germline V gene encodes CDR1 MNHEY and CDR2 SVGEGT. CDR3 DNA: TGTGCCAGCAGTTGGGGACAGATAAATGAAGCTTTCTTT. Translating gives CASSWGQINEAFF.

The chain links TRBV2 to TRBJ1-2, with TRBD1 matching over 7 bases. The CDR3 is 14 amino acids. The ends lost 5 bases at V and 7 bases at J; junction bases unmatched: 10. Germline values: CDR1 SNHLY, CDR2 FYNNEI. CDR3 protein: CASSLAPWDSGYTF. CDR3 DNA sequence: TGTGCCAGCAGTCTGGCCCCTTGGGACAGTGGCTACACCTTC.

This clone was recorded once. The chain combines TRBV7-6 with TRBJ2-1; unclear D gene. Deletions cut 3 bases from V and 0 bases from J, with 3 bases between. The CDR3 loop spans 13 amino acids. The germline V gene has CDR1 SGHVS and CDR2 FNYEAQ. CDR3 DNA sequence: TGTGCCAGCAGCTTCAGCTCCTACAATGAGCAGTTCTTC. Protein sequence: CASSFSSYNEQFF.

The J gene is TRBJ1-5, the V gene TRBV5-8, with a tentative D call TRBD1 (5 bases). The V gene lost 2 bases and the J gene lost 8 bases, with 17 bases spanning the gap. The CDR3 extends over 15 amino acids. CDR1 and CDR2 (germline): SGHTS, YDEGEE. The CDR3 DNA reads as TGTGCCAGCAGCTTTGGAACAGGTGCCGCGGAGCCCCAGCATTTT. Residues: CASSFGTGAAEPQHF.

This chain links TRBV18 with TRBJ1-1; 9 positions agree with TRBD1. From germline, CDR1 is KGHSH and CDR2 LQKENI. The trim removed 3 bases at V and 4 bases at J, leaving 6 bases unmatched. The CDR3 has 15 amino acids. The CDR3 loop is CASSPGDRDRTEAFF. The DNA for the CDR3 is TGTGCCAGCTCACCCGGGGACAGGGATCGCACTGAAGCTTTCTTT.

The chain employs TRBV24-1 and TRBJ2-3; a weak D match, TRBD1 (5 bases). The germline gives CDR1 KGHDR, CDR2 SFDVKD. V lost 5 bases, J lost 2 bases, and 13 bases lay in between. The CDR3 covers 15 residues. CDR3 sequence reads: CATSVQGSLTDTQYF. For the CDR3, the DNA is TGTGCCACCAGTGTCCAGGGATCCCTCACAGATACGCAGTATTTT.

The chain links TRBV3-1 (or the pseudogene TRBV3-2) to TRBJ1-2; D remains unclear. The V end was cut by 4 bases, the J end by 0 bases, with 12 bases between. The CDR3 runs 15 residues. Germline lookup yields CDR1 LGHDT and CDR2 YNNKEL (reference sequence). Here the CDR3 DNA reads TGTGCCAGCAGCCCCCGGAGGCAGGCTAACTATGGCTACACCTTC. As protein: CASSPRRQANYGYTF.

This clone appeared a single time. This chain connects TRBV5-8 to TRBJ1-2, with D unclear. Germline CDR1 and CDR2: SGHTS and YDEGEE. This CDR3 is built from 15 residues. Trimming removed 0 bases from V and 4 bases from J, with 13 bases in between. Here the CDR3 reads CASSLAGGRAYGYTF. CDR3 in DNA: TGTGCCAGCAGCTTGGCAGGAGGTAGGGCCTATGGCTACACCTTC.

In regard to this clone: Relative to the germline gene, one junction end is altered; a read error may explain this. This chain connects TRBV18 to TRBJ2-6; perhaps TRBD1 as D (5 bases). CDR3 size: 14 residues. Germline V gene lookup returns CDR1 KGHSH and CDR2 LQKENI. CDR3 nucleotide sequence: TGTGCCAGCTCCCCTGTTCTAGGGGACAACGTCCTGACTTTC. Amino acids: CASSPVLGDNVLTF.

The chain uses TRBV12-5 and TRBJ1-1; D perhaps matches TRBD1 (6 bases). Germline V lookup: CDR1 LGHNT, CDR2 FRNRAP. Trimming shortened V by 1 base and J by 10 bases, and 13 bases separated the two germline ends. This CDR3 is 13 amino acids long. The CDR3 DNA reads TGTGCTAGTGGTTTGGCCGGGACACTTGTAGCTTTCTTT. It yields the protein CASGLAGTLVAFF. The variable domain in full, completed from reference TRBV12-5 and TRBJ1-1, reads DARVTQTPRHKVTEMGQEVTMRCQPILGHNTVFWYRQTMMQGLELLAYFRNRAPLDDSGMPKDRFSAEMPDATLATLKIQPSEPRDSAVYFCASGLAGTLVAFFGQGTRLTVV.

This rearrangement joins TRBV18 to TRBJ1-4, with TRBD1 identical over 10 bases. The trim removed 3 bases at V and 7 bases at J, leaving 11 bases unmatched. CDR1 is KGHSH and CDR2 is LQKENI in the germline V gene. The CDR3 totals 17 residues. In DNA form, the CDR3 reads TGTGCCAGCTCACCCTCATTTAGGACAGGGGGATTTGAAAAACTGTTTTTT. It encodes CASSPSFRTGGFEKLFF.

A word on this clone: Other DNA sequences in the same sample also yield this CDR3. The chain is built from TRBV2 and TRBJ1-5; TRBD1 might be the D (6 bases). The CDR3 sequence is 16 residues long. Germline V CDR1 and CDR2: SNHLY, FYNNEI. Trimming took 4 bases from V and 4 from J, leaving 17 bases between them. The CDR3 spells CASSGTGGAGNQPQHF. CDR3 DNA sequence: TGTGCCAGCAGTGGAACGGGGGGGGCGGGAAATCAGCCCCAGCATTTT.

This clone has only one observation. The V and J genes are TRBV20-1 and TRBJ1-1; TRBD1 is a possible D gene (5 bases). Germline V lookup: CDR1 DFQATT, CDR2 SNEGSKA (reference sequence). The ends were cut back, 3 bases at V and 6 bases at J, with 11 bases in the middle. The CDR3 sequence is 12 residues long. This CDR3 reads CSASGEQAEAFF. DNA of the CDR3: TGCAGTGCTAGTGGGGAACAGGCTGAAGCTTTCTTT.

This clone was observed a handful of times. This chain connects TRBV7-2 to TRBJ2-7; the match to TRBD2 covers 8 bases. Per germline, CDR1 SGHTA and CDR2 FQGNSA. With 1 base clipped from V and 2 bases from J, the junction kept 4 bases outside the gene matches. The CDR3 has 15 amino acids. The CDR3 DNA follows: TGTGCCAGCAGCTTAGATTCGGGGGGGGCCTACGAGCAGTACTTC. Its protein is CASSLDSGGAYEQYF.

V gene TRBV11-2 combines with J gene TRBJ1-6; TRBD1 might be the D (6 bases). V lost 3 bases and J lost 7, with 13 bases in between. This CDR3 is built from 15 residues. Per germline, CDR1 SGHAT and CDR2 FQNNGV. CDR3 nucleotide sequence: TGTGCCAGCAGCTTGCAGGACAGTAACAATTCACCCCTCCACTTT. Amino acid sequence: CASSLQDSNNSPLHF.

This chain joins TRBV7-6 and TRBJ2-1; the match to TRBD2 covers 14 bases. The CDR3 runs to 14 residues. V shed 7 bases and J 8 bases; nucleotides not matched to a gene: 4. The germline V gene encodes CDR1 SGHVS and CDR2 FNYEAQ. The CDR3 is CASTPGLAGDEQFF. The CDR3 DNA reads TGTGCCAGCACGCCGGGACTAGCGGGGGATGAGCAGTTCTTC. The full variable domain, completed using reference TRBV7-6 and TRBJ2-1, is GAGVSQSPRYKVTKRGQDVALRCDPISGHVSLYWYRQALGQGPEFLTYFNYEAQQDKSGLPNDRFSAERPEGSISTLTIQRTEQRDSAMYRCASTPGLAGDEQFFGPGTRLTVL.

In this sample, this clone turned up a few times. This chain connects TRBV9 to TRBJ1-4; 7 bases are a match to TRBD1. Per the germline V gene, CDR1 is SGDLS and CDR2 is YYNGEE. V lost 0 bases to trimming and J lost 0 bases; unmatched junction nucleotides: 8. This CDR3 spans 18 amino acids. The CDR3 DNA reads TGTGCCAGCAGCGTAGGGGGACAGCCCACCTCAACTAATGAAAAACTGTTTTTT. Its protein product is CASSVGGQPTSTNEKLFF.